Listed below are T cell receptor beta chains from one sample, sequenced in a study of shared clonotypes between healthy human individuals. The data were produced by immunoSEQ multiplex PCR, yet TCRdb's version contains in-frame clones alone and is incomplete. The sample records hundreds of thousands of clones, less than 85% being singletons. Input material: memory CD4+ T cells sorted from blood. These receptors all come from a woman younger than 45 in good health. CDR3s leave out the opening cysteine and the closing phenylalanine or tryptophan.

v_call: TRBV27; cdr3_aa: ASRSPLQPDGYT
v_call: TRBV28; cdr3_aa: ASSLLIGEVANTIY
v_call: TRBV7-6; cdr3_aa: ASSLESASGNTIY
v_call: TRBV7-9; cdr3_aa: ASSLKNANYGYT
v_call: TRBV11-3; cdr3_aa: ASSLGVGYEQF
v_call: TRBV5-1; cdr3_aa: ASSLGLRNAEEQY
v_call: TRBV7-3; cdr3_aa: ASSLTSAGTYTEAF
v_call: TRBV29-1; cdr3_aa: SVERDSYEQY
v_call: TRBV28; cdr3_aa: ASSFFSNQPQH
v_call: TRBV2; cdr3_aa: ASLYERGQY
v_call: TRBV19; cdr3_aa: ASSISANTGELF
v_call: TRBV6-1; cdr3_aa: ASTVAMSSYEQY
v_call: TRBV30; cdr3_aa: AWSVSGIAGELF
v_call: TRBV5-1; cdr3_aa: ASSTETVNTLNTEAF
v_call: TRBV18; cdr3_aa: ASSNDKNTEAF
v_call: TRBV9; cdr3_aa: ASSVRGGATYEQY
v_call: TRBV7-8; cdr3_aa: ASSPPRRDAGNTEAF
v_call: TRBV7-6; cdr3_aa: ASSPRGPSYEQY
v_call: TRBV4-1; cdr3_aa: ASSQELQLYEQY
v_call: TRBV19; cdr3_aa: ASSRGLADEQF
v_call: TRBV9; cdr3_aa: ASSAQTGRFGELF
v_call: TRBV2; cdr3_aa: ASSEGTGENGNTIY
v_call: TRBV5-5; cdr3_aa: ASSTNPGTGGYEQY
v_call: TRBV4-2; cdr3_aa: ASSKGTENYGYT
v_call: TRBV5-1; cdr3_aa: ASSSGLAGGPGVNKD
v_call: TRBV28; cdr3_aa: ASRRGGYEQY
v_call: TRBV18; cdr3_aa: ASSPTGGRGNQPQH
v_call: TRBV7-9; cdr3_aa: ASSFPGAGASSEQY
v_call: TRBV6-1; cdr3_aa: ASREEETQY
v_call: TRBV21-1; cdr3_aa: ASSGFEGRGQPQH
v_call: TRBV14; cdr3_aa: ASSTLFGNTEAF
v_call: TRBV6-4; cdr3_aa: ASSDVAGALTEAF
v_call: TRBV5-1; cdr3_aa: ASSLEGLNTEAF
v_call: TRBV7-7; cdr3_aa: ASSQGEDGELF
v_call: TRBV11-2; cdr3_aa: ASSLGTGSYEQY